The 20 T cell receptor beta chains below were found in one sample sequenced in a study of blood T cell repertoires in COVID-19. The table came from immunoSEQ multiplex PCR; TCRdb's copy has only in-frame clones and leaves some out. Here the sample spans fewer than 150,000 clones, approximately 83% being singletons. Sequencing input: peripheral blood. The receptors originated from a woman between 45 and 60 years old who had recovered from COVID-19.

V usage is TRBV24-1 and J usage is TRBJ2-3; 7 bases are a match to TRBD2. CDR1 is KGHDR and CDR2 is SFDVKD in the germline V gene. The CDR3 loop spans 13 amino acids. Losses at the gene ends were 9 bases for V and 3 bases for J; bases not matched to a gene: 5. The DNA for the CDR3 is TGTGCCACCCGGGAGGTTGGGACAGATACGCAGTATTTT. It translates to CATREVGTDTQYF.

V gene TRBV30 combines with J gene TRBJ1-1; the D is unclear. V dropped 2 bases and J dropped 5 bases, with 12 bases sitting between them. The germline V gene encodes CDR1 GTSNPN and CDR2 SVGIG (reference sequence). The CDR3 loop spans 13 amino acids. The CDR3 bases are TGTGCCTGGAGTCTCGAAAGGAGGACTGAAGCTTTCTTT. The encoded protein is CAWSLERRTEAFF.

The chain is built from TRBV6-2 or TRBV6-3 and TRBJ2-1, with 10 bases fitting TRBD2. V was pared by 6 bases and J by 6 bases, with 8 bases of the junction left unmatched. The CDR3 loop spans 15 amino acids. Germline values: CDR1 MNHEY, CDR2 SVGEGT. The CDR3 region has the DNA TGTGCCAGCAGCCTTCTAGCGGGAGTAGGCAATGAGCAGTTCTTC. Translation: CASSLLAGVGNEQFF.

The chain recombines TRBV6-4 with TRBJ2-7; 10 bases are shared with TRBD2. Germline CDR1 MRHNA, CDR2 SNTAGT. With V trimmed by 10 bases and J by 1 base, 16 bases remained unmatched. This CDR3 comprises 17 residues. The CDR3 reads CANRQGLAGEGSYEQYF. The CDR3 DNA reads TGTGCCAACCGACAGGGGCTAGCGGGAGAGGGGTCCTACGAGCAGTACTTC.

V usage is TRBV4-2 and J usage is TRBJ1-1; no firm D call. V dropped 4 bases and J dropped 3 bases, with 21 bases sitting between them. The CDR3 covers 17 residues. From germline, CDR1 is LGHNA and CDR2 YNFKEQ. The CDR3, as DNA: TGTGCCAGCAGCCCCTACCTCTCGGCCTCGAGGGACACTGAAGCTTTCTTT. Protein product: CASSPYLSASRDTEAFF.

The chain links TRBV30 to TRBJ1-2; the D gene is possibly TRBD1 (5 bases). V lost 0 bases, J lost 4 bases, and 15 bases lay in between. Germline V gives CDR1 GTSNPN, CDR2 SVGIG (reference sequence). CDR3 size: 15 residues. This CDR3 is CAWSVQAGPLYGYTF. CDR3 nucleotides: TGTGCCTGGAGTGTACAAGCGGGGCCGCTCTATGGCTACACCTTC. The full variable domain, its missing parts supplied by reference TRBV30 and TRBJ1-2, is SQTIHQWPATLVQPVGSPLSLECTVEGTSNPNLYWYRQAAGRGLQLLFYSVGIGQISSEVPQNLSASRPQDRQFILSSKKLLLSDSGFYLCAWSVQAGPLYGYTFGSGTRLTVV.

The chain joins TRBV6-5 to TRBJ2-7; 7 bases align to TRBD1. V was clipped by 6 bases and J by 6 bases; unmatched bases: 8. Looked up from germline, CDR1 is MNHEY and CDR2 is SVGAGI. This CDR3 has 13 amino acids. The CDR3 bases are TGTGCCAGCAGGGACAGGCAACACGGCGAGCAGTACTTC. Translated: CASRDRQHGEQYF.

The rearrangement links TRBV7-3 to TRBJ2-6; D is undetermined. The V gene's germline CDR1 is SGHTA and CDR2 FQGTGA. V was clipped by 5 bases and J by 1 base, with 9 bases between them. This CDR3 region has 15 residues. CDR3 amino acids: CASSRSMSGANVLTF. For the CDR3, the DNA is TGTGCCAGCAGCCGGTCGATGTCTGGGGCCAACGTCCTGACTTTC.

The sample holds one count of this clone. The chain uses TRBV4-2 and TRBJ2-7, with 8 bases lining up with TRBD2. Germline V gives CDR1 LGHNA, CDR2 YNFKEQ. CDR3 length equals 13 residues. V trimming: 4 bases; J trimming: 7 bases; junction bases outside the gene matches: 6. In DNA form, the CDR3 reads TGTGCCAGCAGCCGACGGGGGGGCTGGGAGCAGTACTTC. Its translation: CASSRRGGWEQYF.

The sample holds many counts of this clone. The V call is TRBV5-1, the J call TRBJ1-2; TRBD1 is a possible D gene (5 bases). This CDR3 has 13 amino acids. CDR1 SGHRS and CDR2 YFSETQ come from the germline V gene. V lost 2 bases and J 8 bases, leaving 13 bases between the germline ends. The CDR3 is CASSFLGGDGYTF. CDR3 DNA: TGCGCCAGCAGCTTTTTGGGGGGAGACGGCTACACCTTC.

This chain's CDR3 is CASSEAQMGGTPLHF. CDR3 sequence (DNA): TGTGCCAGCAGTGAAGCGCAGATGGGAGGCACACCCCTCCACTTT. This chain links TRBV6-1 with TRBJ1-6; no reliable D call. V lost 0 bases, J lost 11 bases, and 14 bases lay in between. This CDR3 spans 15 amino acids. CDR1 MNHNS and CDR2 SASEGT come from the germline V gene.

This CDR3 is CASTDRGLGEQYF. The DNA for the CDR3 is TGTGCCAGCACGGACAGGGGGCTGGGAGAGCAGTACTTC. The chain couples TRBV7-9 to TRBJ2-7; 11 bases agree with TRBD1. CDR1 and CDR2 (germline): SEHNR, FQNEAQ (reference sequence). Trimming removed 7 bases from V and 7 bases from J; junction bases left unmatched: 6. The CDR3 runs to 13 residues.

DNA of the CDR3: TGTGCCAGCACAGGACAGGACTCCTACAATGAGCAGTTCTTC. It encodes CASTGQDSYNEQFF. The chain has TRBV2 and TRBJ2-1, with 7 bases lining up with TRBD1. The CDR3 length is 14 residues. J lost 0 bases, V lost 7 bases, and 3 bases had no gene match. From germline, CDR1 is SNHLY and CDR2 FYNNEI. The full variable domain, in which reference TRBV2 and TRBJ2-1 provide the parts outside the CDR3, is EPEVTQTPSHQVTQMGQEVILRCVPISNHLYFYWYRQILGQKVEFLVSFYNNEISEKSEIFDDQFSVERPDGSNFTLKIRSTKLEDSAMYFCASTGQDSYNEQFFGPGTRLTVL.

V usage is TRBV19 and J usage is TRBJ2-6; D is perhaps TRBD1 (6 bases). Germline V lookup: CDR1 LNHDA, CDR2 SQIVND (reference sequence). CDR3 length: 16 amino acids. The germline V and J ends were trimmed by 3 bases and 4 bases, with 13 bases remaining between them. CDR3 protein: CASSIPAGVGANVLTF. For the CDR3, the DNA is TGTGCCAGTAGTATCCCCGCAGGGGTAGGGGCCAACGTCCTGACTTTC. The full variable domain, in which reference TRBV19 and TRBJ2-6 provide the parts outside the CDR3, is DGGITQSPKYLFRKEGQNVTLSCEQNLNHDAMYWYRQDPGQGLRLIYYSQIVNDFQKGDIAEGYSVSREKKESFPLTVTSAQKNPTAFYLCASSIPAGVGANVLTFGAGSRLTVL.

V gene TRBV6-2 or TRBV6-3 combines with J gene TRBJ2-7, with 8 positions matching TRBD1. Germline V gene lookup returns CDR1 MNHEY and CDR2 SVGEGT. V dropped 4 bases and J dropped 6; count of bases not matched to a gene: 17. The CDR3 has 17 amino acids. This chain's CDR3 is CASSSRLDRARFGEQYF. In DNA, the CDR3 is TGTGCCAGCAGTTCCCGCCTGGACAGGGCCCGATTCGGCGAGCAGTACTTC.

V gene TRBV5-5 combines with J gene TRBJ1-4; a weak D match, TRBD1 (6 bases). The CDR3 spans 13 residues. Germline-derived CDR1 and CDR2 are SGHKS and YYEKEE (reference sequence). The V and J ends lost 7 bases and 8 bases respectively, with 15 bases between them. The CDR3: CASCRGAKEKLFF. CDR3 nucleotides: TGTGCCAGCTGCCGGGGGGCGAAGGAAAAACTGTTTTTT.

The CDR3: CSASMDTYSNQPQHF. The CDR3, as DNA: TGCAGTGCTAGTATGGACACTTATAGCAATCAGCCCCAGCATTTT. V and J are TRBV20-1 and TRBJ1-5; tentative D call: TRBD1 (5 bases). V gave up 3 bases and J gave up 0 bases, with 12 bases separating them. The CDR3 is made up of 15 amino acids. Germline CDR1 is DFQATT and CDR2 is SNEGSKA (reference sequence).

The chain is built from TRBV7-9 and TRBJ1-4, with D possibly being TRBD1 (5 bases). This CDR3 has 12 residues. Germline V lookup: CDR1 SEHNR, CDR2 FQNEAQ (reference sequence). V was pared by 3 bases and J by 7 bases, with 6 bases between. Here the CDR3 DNA reads TGTGCCAGCAGCTTCACAGGTGAAAAACTGTTTTTT. The encoded protein is CASSFTGEKLFF.

About this clone: An end of the junction does not agree with germline; a read error may underlie this. CDR3 in DNA: TGTGCCAGCAGCTTGGCCATCGGGACATCAGATCCTTACGGGCAGTACTTC. It encodes CASSLAIGTSDPYGQYF. The chain combines TRBV5-5 with TRBJ2-7, with D possibly matching TRBD1 (6 bases). Germline-derived CDR1 and CDR2 are SGHKS and YYEKEE (reference sequence). This CDR3 is built from 17 residues.

The V and J genes are TRBV9 and TRBJ1-1; D call uncertain. The CDR3 runs to 14 residues. Germline CDR1 reads SGDLS; CDR2 reads YYNGEE. Trimming stripped 0 bases from V and 5 bases from J, with 11 bases between. The CDR3 region is CASSVVVRETEAFF. CDR3 nucleotides: TGTGCCAGCAGCGTAGTAGTGAGGGAGACTGAAGCTTTCTTT.